What follows is one T cell receptor (beta chain) and its context. Its antigen remains unknown. This record comes from a study of T cell repertoires in cytomegalovirus infection. About the study: Well-studied HLA-B-restricted CMV epitopes were used in the study alongside recently identified HLA-C-restricted ones. Indications came from public TCR beta signatures; they pointed to CMV infection and to a matching HLA type.

Germline V CDR1 and CDR2: SGHTA, FQGNSA. Trimming pared 2 bases from V and 11 bases from J, leaving 16 bases between. CDR3 length equals 15 residues. TCRdb ran MiXCR on the reads and lists one entry per CDR3 protein. Among 640,000 or so distinct CDR3 sequences, around 30% were seen once, and the ten largest hold around a sixth. This rearrangement joins TRBV7-2 to TRBJ1-6, with D possibly TRBD1 on 5 matching bases. The sample consisted of cultured PBMCs, taken from culture after CMV antigen stimulation. This sequence was found in a human donor in good health (CMV status not recorded). Some clones in this sample may be carry-over from other donors' samples. In DNA form, the CDR3 reads TGTGCCAGCAGCTTAACTTACGGGGCCGATACACCCCTCCACTTT. Translated, it gives CASSLTYGADTPLHF. The full variable domain, completed using reference TRBV7-2 and TRBJ1-6, is GAGVSQSPSNKVTEKGKDVELRCDPISGHTALYWYRQSLGQGLEFLIYFQGNSAPDKSGLPSDRFSAERTGGSVSTLTIQRTQQEDSAVYLCASSLTYGADTPLHFGNGTRLTVT.